This T cell receptor beta chain was recorded in a study of shared clonotypes between healthy human individuals. This clone was observed a few times. The antigen is not known. Original processing notes: Owing to the provision of junction-only sequences devoid of quality scores by immunoSEQ, filtering differed. Only in-frame clones appear in the TCRdb table, and some are missing; sequencing was by immunoSEQ multiplex PCR. V and J calls and clone size are those listed in that table; D and trimming were worked out from the DNA. This sample has over a million clones; approximately 80% occur once, and the top ten carry around 0.6%. Study results and caveats: Among non-shared clonotypes, generation probabilities were lower than among those shared by all four donors. At large depth, rarefaction still showed sorted-subset sequencing to be incomplete. Clonotype sharing among donors likely depends on sequencing depth.

Unmatched junction bases numbered 8, after V lost 0 bases and J lost 2 bases. Germline V gene sequence: CDR1 SQVTM, CDR2 ANQGSEA. The CDR3 contains 16 residues. What was sequenced was memory CD4+ T cells from PBMCs. Subset in this sample: CD45RA-negative fraction. The source of this sequence is a man between 18 and 29 years old in good health. Some clones in this sample may be carry-over from other donors' samples. The V gene is TRBV29-1, the J gene TRBJ2-7, with 9 bases aligning to TRBD2. The CDR3 sequence: CSVEDLRLAATYEQYF. In nucleotides, the CDR3 is TGCAGCGTTGAAGATTTGCGACTAGCGGCCACCTACGAGCAGTACTTC.